What follows are 12 T cell receptor beta chains derived from one specimen sequenced in a study of monozygotic twins with inflammatory bowel disease. TCRdb reanalyzed the 5' RACE reads, giving one entry per CDR3 protein sequence and no DNA. The sample table includes 140,000 to 150,000 distinct CDR3 sequences. Sequencing was done on a sample of blood. The receptors here all came from a human donor with ulcerative colitis or Crohn's disease, or a healthy co-twin of an affected twin (not recorded which).

The chain employs TRBV20-1 and TRBJ1-1; lacking DNA, the TRBD1 call made by TCRdb goes unchecked. The CDR3 has 15 amino acids. CDR1 DFQATT and CDR2 SNEGSKA come from the germline V gene (reference sequence). Here the CDR3 reads CSVRRQGRANTEAFF.

The chain carries TRBV12-3 or TRBV12-4 and TRBJ1-1; TCRdb lists TRBD1, though no DNA is available to test this call. CDR3 size: 15 residues. The CDR3 sequence: CASSPRPGQNTEAFF.

J is TRBJ2-1 and V is TRBV14; TCRdb indicates TRBD2, and absent DNA this call remains unverified. CDR3 size: 15 residues. CDR1 SGHDN and CDR2 FVKESK come from the germline V gene. The CDR3 region is CASSRSGRKNNEQFF.

The CDR3: CASSYRQGADTQYF. This chain connects TRBV7-2 to TRBJ2-3; TCRdb's D gene call, TRBD1, goes unchecked for lack of DNA. Germline V gives CDR1 SGHTA, CDR2 FQGNSA. This CDR3 is 14 amino acids long. The whole variable domain, remainder taken from reference TRBV7-2 and TRBJ2-3, is GAGVSQSPSNKVTEKGKDVELRCDPISGHTALYWYRQSLGQGLEFLIYFQGNSAPDKSGLPSDRFSAERTGGSVSTLTIQRTQQEDSAVYLCASSYRQGADTQYFGPGTRLTVL.

The V call is TRBV7-9, the J call TRBJ2-1; TCRdb names TRBD2, which stays unverified in the absence of DNA. CDR3 length: 15 residues. From germline, CDR1 is SEHNR and CDR2 FQNEAQ (reference sequence). CDR3 protein: CASSPPGLAVGEQFF.

This sequence joins TRBV7-3 and TRBJ2-1; the D gene TCRdb calls, TRBD1, cannot be checked with no DNA. CDR3 size: 15 residues. CDR1 SGHTA and CDR2 FQGTGA come from the germline V gene. The CDR3 here is CASSLTPGGEDEQFF.

The chain carries TRBV25-1 and TRBJ1-1. The CDR3 is made up of 15 amino acids. Per the germline V gene, CDR1 is MGHDK and CDR2 is SYGVNS. CDR3 sequence reads: CASSDEDFGLTEAFF.

J is TRBJ2-1 and V is TRBV7-2; TCRdb's D gene call, TRBD2, goes unchecked for lack of DNA. Germline lookup yields CDR1 SGHTA and CDR2 FQGNSA. The CDR3 runs to 15 residues. The CDR3 loop is CASSLKREYLHEQFF.

This sequence joins TRBV5-1 and TRBJ2-2; TCRdb names TRBD1, which stays unverified in the absence of DNA. In germline, CDR1 is SGHRS, CDR2 YFSETQ. The CDR3 covers 17 residues. This CDR3 is CASSLAPRGRSTGELFF.

The chain uses TRBV11-1 and TRBJ2-3; TCRdb indicates TRBD2, and absent DNA this call remains unverified. CDR1 SGHAT and CDR2 FQDESV come from the germline V gene (reference sequence). The CDR3 sequence is 18 residues long. The chain's CDR3 is CASSHPSGRGSSTDTQYF.

V usage is TRBV5-4 and J usage is TRBJ2-4; the D call of TRBD1 rests on TCRdb alone, since no DNA is present to check it. Germline V gives CDR1 SGHNT, CDR2 YYREEE (reference sequence). There are 16 residues in the CDR3. The CDR3 loop is CASSPGTRAAKNIQYF.

This rearrangement joins TRBV29-1 to TRBJ2-1; TCRdb lists TRBD2, though no DNA is available to test this call. Germline values: CDR1 SQVTM, CDR2 ANQGSEA. The CDR3 totals 14 residues. The chain's CDR3 is CSVVGGLAGNEQFF.